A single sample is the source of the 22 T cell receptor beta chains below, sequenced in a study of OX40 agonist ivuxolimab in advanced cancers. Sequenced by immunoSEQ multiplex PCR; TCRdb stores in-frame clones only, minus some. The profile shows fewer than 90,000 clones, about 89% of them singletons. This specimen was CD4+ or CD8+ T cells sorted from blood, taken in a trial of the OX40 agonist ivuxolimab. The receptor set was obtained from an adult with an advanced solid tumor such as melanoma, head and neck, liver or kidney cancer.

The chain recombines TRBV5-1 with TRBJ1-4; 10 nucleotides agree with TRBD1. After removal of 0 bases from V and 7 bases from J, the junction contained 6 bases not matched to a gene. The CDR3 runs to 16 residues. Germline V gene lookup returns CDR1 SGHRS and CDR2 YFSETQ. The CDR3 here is CASSLGQGAEGEKLFF. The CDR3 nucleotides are TGCGCCAGCAGCTTGGGACAGGGGGCCGAGGGTGAAAAACTGTTTTTT.

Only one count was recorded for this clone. The CDR3 spells CASRTGGTPSLQDTQYF. In DNA, the CDR3 is TGTGCCAGCAGAACTGGCGGAACCCCAAGCCTACAGGATACGCAGTATTTT. The chain couples TRBV5-4 to TRBJ2-3; no reliable D call. This CDR3 contains 17 residues. V was clipped by 5 bases and J by 6 bases, with 25 bases between them. Germline V lookup: CDR1 SGHNT, CDR2 YYREEE (reference sequence).

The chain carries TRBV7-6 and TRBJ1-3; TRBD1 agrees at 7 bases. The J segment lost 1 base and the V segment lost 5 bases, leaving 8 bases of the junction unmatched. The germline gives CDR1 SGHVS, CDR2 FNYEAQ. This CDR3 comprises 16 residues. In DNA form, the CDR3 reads TGTGCCAGCAGCGCGACAGGGTTTGCATCTGGAAACACCATATATTTT. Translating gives CASSATGFASGNTIYF.

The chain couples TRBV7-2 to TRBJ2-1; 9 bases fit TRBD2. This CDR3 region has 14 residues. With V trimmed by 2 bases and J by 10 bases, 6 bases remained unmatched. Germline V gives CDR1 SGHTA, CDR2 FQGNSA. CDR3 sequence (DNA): TGTGCCAGCAGCTTATTGGCGGGGGGGAGGGAGCAGTTCTTC. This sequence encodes CASSLLAGGREQFF.

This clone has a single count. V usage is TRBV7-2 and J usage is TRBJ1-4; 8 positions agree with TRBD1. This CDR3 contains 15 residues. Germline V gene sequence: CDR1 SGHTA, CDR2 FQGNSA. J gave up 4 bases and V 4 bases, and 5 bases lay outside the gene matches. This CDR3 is CASSSWTGNNEKLFF. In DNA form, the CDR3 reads TGTGCCAGCAGCTCCTGGACAGGGAATAATGAAAAACTGTTTTTT.

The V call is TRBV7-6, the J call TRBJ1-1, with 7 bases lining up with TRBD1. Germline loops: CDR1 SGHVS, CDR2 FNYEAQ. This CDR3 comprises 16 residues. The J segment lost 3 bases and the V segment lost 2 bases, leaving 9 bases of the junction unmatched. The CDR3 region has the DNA TGTGCCAGCAGCTTAATAAGGGGACAGCTTTACACTGAAGCTTTCTTT. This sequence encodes CASSLIRGQLYTEAFF.

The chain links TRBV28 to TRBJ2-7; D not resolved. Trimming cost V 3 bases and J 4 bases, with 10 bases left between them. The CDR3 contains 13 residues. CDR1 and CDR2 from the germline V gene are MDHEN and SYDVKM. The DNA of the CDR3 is TGTGCCAGCAGTTTTTCGACTCCATACGAGCAGTACTTC. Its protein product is CASSFSTPYEQYF.

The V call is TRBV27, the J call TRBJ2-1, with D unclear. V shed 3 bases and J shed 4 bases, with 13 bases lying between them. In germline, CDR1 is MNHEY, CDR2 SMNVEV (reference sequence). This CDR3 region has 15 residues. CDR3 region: CASSFRSRSYNEQFF. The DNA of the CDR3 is TGTGCCAGCAGTTTTAGGTCTAGATCATACAATGAGCAGTTCTTC.

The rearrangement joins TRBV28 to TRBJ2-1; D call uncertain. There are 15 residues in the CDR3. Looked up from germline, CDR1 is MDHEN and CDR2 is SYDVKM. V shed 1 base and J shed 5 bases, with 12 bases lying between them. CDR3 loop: CASSLFSPNNNEQFF. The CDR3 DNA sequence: TGTGCCAGCAGTTTATTTAGCCCAAACAACAATGAGCAGTTCTTC.

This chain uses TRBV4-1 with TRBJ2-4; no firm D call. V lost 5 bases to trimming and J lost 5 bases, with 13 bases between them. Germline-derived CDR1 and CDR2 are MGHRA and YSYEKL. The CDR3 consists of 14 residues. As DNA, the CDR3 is TGCGCCAGCAGCTTCCTACAGCAAGAAAACATTCAGTACTTC. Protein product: CASSFLQQENIQYF.

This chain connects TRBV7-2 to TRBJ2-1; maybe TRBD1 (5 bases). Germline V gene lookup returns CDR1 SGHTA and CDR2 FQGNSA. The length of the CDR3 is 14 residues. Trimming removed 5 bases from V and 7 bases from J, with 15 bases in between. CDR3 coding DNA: TGTGCCAGCAGCCGAACGACAGCTAGGAATGAGCAGTTCTTC. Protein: CASSRTTARNEQFF.

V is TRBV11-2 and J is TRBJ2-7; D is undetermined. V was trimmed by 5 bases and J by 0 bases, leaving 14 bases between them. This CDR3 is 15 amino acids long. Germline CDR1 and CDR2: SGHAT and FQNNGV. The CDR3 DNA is TGTGCCAGCAGCCCAAACCCCCAATTCTCCTACGAGCAGTACTTC. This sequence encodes CASSPNPQFSYEQYF. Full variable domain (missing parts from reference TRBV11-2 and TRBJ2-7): EAGVAQSPRYKIIEKRQSVAFWCNPISGHATLYWYQQILGQGPKLLIQFQNNGVVDDSQLPKDRFSAERLKGVDSTLKIQPAKLEDSAVYLCASSPNPQFSYEQYFGPGTRLTVT.

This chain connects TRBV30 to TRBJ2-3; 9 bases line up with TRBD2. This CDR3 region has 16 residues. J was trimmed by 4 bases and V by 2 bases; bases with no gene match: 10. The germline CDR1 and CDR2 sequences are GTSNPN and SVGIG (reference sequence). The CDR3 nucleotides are TGTGCCTGGAGTCGTACCGAGGGACTAGCATCAGATACGCAGTATTTT. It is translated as CAWSRTEGLASDTQYF.

The CDR3 protein is CASSRGEGSGTEAFF. CDR3 DNA: TGTGCCAGCAGTCGAGGTGAGGGGTCAGGCACTGAAGCTTTCTTT. V and J are TRBV11-3 and TRBJ1-1, with a tentative D call TRBD1 (5 bases). CDR3 size: 15 residues. V gave up 6 bases and J gave up 4 bases, with 18 bases separating them. Germline loops: CDR1 SGHNT, CDR2 YENEEA.

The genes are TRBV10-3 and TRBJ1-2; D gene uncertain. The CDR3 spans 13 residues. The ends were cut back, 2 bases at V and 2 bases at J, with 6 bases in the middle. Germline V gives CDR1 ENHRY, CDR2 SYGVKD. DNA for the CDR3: TGTGCCATCAGTGAGGGTGAAAACTATGGCTACACCTTC. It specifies CAISEGENYGYTF.

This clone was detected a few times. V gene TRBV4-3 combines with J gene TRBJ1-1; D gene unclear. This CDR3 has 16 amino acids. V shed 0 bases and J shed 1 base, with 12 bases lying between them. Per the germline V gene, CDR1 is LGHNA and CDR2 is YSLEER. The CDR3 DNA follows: TGCGCCAGCAGCCAAGATCAGTCAACAGCGAACACTGAAGCTTTCTTT. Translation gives CASSQDQSTANTEAFF.

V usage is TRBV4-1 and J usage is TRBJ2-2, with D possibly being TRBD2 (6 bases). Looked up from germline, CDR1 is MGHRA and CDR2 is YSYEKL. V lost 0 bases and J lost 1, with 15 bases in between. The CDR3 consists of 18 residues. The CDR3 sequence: CASSQDRDSAGNTGELFF. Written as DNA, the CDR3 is TGCGCCAGCAGCCAAGATCGGGACTCCGCGGGGAACACCGGGGAGCTGTTTTTT.

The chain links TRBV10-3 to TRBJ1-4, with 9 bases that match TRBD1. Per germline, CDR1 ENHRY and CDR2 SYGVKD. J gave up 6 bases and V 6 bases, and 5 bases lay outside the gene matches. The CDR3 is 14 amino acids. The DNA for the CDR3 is TGTGCCATCAGGGGACAGGGAGAAGATGAAAAACTGTTTTTT. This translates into CAIRGQGEDEKLFF.

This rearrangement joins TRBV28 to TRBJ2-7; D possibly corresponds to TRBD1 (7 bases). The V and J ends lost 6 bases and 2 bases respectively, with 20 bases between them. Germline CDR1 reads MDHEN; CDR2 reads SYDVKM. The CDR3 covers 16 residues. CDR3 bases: TGTGCCAGCAGGCAGACAGGGAGGTTTAGGACCTACGAGCAGTACTTC. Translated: CASRQTGRFRTYEQYF.

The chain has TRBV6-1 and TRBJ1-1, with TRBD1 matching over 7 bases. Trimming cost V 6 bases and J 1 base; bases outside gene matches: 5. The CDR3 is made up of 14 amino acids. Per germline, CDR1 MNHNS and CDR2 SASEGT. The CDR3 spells CASSRDRENTEAFF. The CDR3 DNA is TGTGCCAGCAGCCGAGACAGGGAGAACACTGAAGCTTTCTTT.

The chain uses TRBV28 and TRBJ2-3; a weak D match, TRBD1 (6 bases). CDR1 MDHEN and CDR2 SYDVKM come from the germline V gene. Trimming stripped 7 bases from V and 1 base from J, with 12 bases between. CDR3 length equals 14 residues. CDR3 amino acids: CASKGVRGTDTQYF. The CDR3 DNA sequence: TGTGCCAGCAAGGGGGTGCGGGGCACAGATACGCAGTATTTT.

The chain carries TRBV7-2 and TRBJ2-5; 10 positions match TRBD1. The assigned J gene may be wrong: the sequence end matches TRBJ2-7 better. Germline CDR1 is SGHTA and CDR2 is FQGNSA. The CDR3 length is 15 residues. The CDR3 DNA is TGTGCCAGCAGCGCCGGGACAGGGGAATTCTACGAGCAGTACTTC. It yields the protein CASSAGTGEFYEQYF.